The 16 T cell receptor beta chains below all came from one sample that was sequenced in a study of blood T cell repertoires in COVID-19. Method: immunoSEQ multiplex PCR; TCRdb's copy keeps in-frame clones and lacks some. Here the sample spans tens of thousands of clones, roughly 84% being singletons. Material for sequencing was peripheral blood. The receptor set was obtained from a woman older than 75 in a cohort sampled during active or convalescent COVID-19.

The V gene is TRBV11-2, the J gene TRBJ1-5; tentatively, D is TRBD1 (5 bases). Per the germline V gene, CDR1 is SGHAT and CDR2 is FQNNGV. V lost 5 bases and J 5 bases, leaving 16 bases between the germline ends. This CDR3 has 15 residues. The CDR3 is CASSPTGGVDQPQHF. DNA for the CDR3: TGTGCCAGCAGCCCCACGGGGGGGGTTGATCAGCCCCAGCATTTT.

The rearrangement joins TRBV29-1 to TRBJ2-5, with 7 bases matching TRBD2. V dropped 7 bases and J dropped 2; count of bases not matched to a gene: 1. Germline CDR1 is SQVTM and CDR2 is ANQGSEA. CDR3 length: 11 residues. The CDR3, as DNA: TGCAGCGCCGGGGGGCAAGAGACCCAGTACTTC. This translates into CSAGGQETQYF.

DNA of the CDR3: TGTGCCAGCAGTTCATCTCAGGGTCACAGTAATGAAAAACTGTTTTTT. Its translation: CASSSSQGHSNEKLFF. V usage is TRBV28 and J usage is TRBJ1-4, with D maybe TRBD1 (5 bases). Germline V gene lookup returns CDR1 MDHEN and CDR2 SYDVKM. CDR3 length: 16 amino acids. Deletions cut 4 bases from V and 4 bases from J, with 16 bases between.

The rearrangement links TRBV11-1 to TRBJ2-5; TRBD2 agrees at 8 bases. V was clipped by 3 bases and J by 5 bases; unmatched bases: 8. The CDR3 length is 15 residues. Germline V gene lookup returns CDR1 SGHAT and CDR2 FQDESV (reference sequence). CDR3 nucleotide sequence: TGTGCCAGCAGCTTCGACGGGAGGGCCGGGGAGACCCAGTACTTC. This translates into CASSFDGRAGETQYF.

The CDR3, as DNA: TGTGCCAGCTCACCCGGGACAGGAACCTACGAGCAGTACTTC. It specifies CASSPGTGTYEQYF. This chain joins TRBV18 and TRBJ2-7; TRBD1 aligns across 8 bases. Germline CDR1 KGHSH, CDR2 LQKENI. V gave up 3 bases and J gave up 2 bases; unmatched junction bases: 3. The CDR3 sequence is 14 residues long.

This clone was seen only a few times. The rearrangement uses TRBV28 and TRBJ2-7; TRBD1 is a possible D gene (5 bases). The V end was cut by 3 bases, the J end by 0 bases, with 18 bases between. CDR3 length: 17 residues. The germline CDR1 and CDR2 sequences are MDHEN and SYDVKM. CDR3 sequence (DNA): TGTGCCAGCAGTTTTGTCTGGGGCAGGACCGACTCCTACGAGCAGTACTTC. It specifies CASSFVWGRTDSYEQYF.

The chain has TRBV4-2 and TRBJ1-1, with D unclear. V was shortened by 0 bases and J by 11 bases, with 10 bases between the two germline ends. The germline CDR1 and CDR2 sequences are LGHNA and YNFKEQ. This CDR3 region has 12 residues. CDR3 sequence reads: CASSQDGGRAFF. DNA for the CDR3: TGTGCCAGCAGCCAAGATGGAGGAAGGGCTTTCTTT.

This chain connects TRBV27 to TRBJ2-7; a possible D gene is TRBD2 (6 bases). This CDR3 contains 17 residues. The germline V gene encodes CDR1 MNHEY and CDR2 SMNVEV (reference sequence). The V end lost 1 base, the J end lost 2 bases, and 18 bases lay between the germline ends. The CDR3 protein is CASSLYGAGTSTYEQYF. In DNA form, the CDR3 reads TGTGCCAGCAGTTTATATGGTGCCGGGACTTCGACCTACGAGCAGTACTTC.

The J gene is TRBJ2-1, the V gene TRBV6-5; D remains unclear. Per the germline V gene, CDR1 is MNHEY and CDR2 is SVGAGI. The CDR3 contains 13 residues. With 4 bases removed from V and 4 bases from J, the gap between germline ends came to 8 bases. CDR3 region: CASSSTTYNEQFF. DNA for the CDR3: TGTGCCAGCAGTTCCACTACGTACAATGAGCAGTTCTTC.

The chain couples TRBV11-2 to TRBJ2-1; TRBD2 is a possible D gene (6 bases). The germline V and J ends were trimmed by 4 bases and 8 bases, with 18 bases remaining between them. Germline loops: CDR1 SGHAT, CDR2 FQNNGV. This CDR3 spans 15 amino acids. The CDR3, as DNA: TGTGCCAGCAGCTCGCTCCGGGACTCTATTTATGAGCAGTTCTTC. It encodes CASSSLRDSIYEQFF.

The CDR3 region is CASSPPTAYEQYV. The CDR3 nucleotides are TGTGCCAGCTCACCCCCGACAGCCTACGAGCAGTACGTC. This chain connects TRBV18 to TRBJ2-7; the D gene is possibly TRBD1 (5 bases). With 3 bases removed from V and 2 bases from J, the gap between germline ends came to 8 bases. The CDR3 extends over 13 amino acids. CDR1 is KGHSH and CDR2 is LQKENI in the germline V gene.

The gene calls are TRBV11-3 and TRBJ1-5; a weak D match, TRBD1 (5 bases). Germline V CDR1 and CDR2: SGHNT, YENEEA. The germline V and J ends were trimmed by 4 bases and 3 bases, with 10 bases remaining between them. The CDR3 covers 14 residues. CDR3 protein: CASSSRQPNQPQHF. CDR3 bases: TGTGCCAGCAGCTCGCGACAGCCCAATCAGCCCCAGCATTTT.

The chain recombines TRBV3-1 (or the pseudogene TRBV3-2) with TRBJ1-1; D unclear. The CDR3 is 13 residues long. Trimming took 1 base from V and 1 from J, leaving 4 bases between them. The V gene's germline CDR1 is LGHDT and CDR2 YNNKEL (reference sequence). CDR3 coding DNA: TGTGCCAGCAGCCAAGCCCAGAACACTGAAGCTTTCTTT. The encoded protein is CASSQAQNTEAFF.

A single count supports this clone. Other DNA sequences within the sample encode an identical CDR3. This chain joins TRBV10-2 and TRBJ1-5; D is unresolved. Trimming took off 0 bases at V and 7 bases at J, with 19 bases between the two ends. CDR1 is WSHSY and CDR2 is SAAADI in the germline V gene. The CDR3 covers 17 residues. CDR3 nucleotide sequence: TGCGCCAGCAGTGAGTCTGGGCGTTTAGGACTACGGCAGCCCCAGCATTTT. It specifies CASSESGRLGLRQPQHF.

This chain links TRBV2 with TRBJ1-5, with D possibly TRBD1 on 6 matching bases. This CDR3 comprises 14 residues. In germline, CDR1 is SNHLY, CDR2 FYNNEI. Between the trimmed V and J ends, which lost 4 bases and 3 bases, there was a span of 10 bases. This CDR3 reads CASSVQGDNQPQHF. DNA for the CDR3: TGTGCCAGCAGTGTACAGGGCGACAATCAGCCCCAGCATTTT.

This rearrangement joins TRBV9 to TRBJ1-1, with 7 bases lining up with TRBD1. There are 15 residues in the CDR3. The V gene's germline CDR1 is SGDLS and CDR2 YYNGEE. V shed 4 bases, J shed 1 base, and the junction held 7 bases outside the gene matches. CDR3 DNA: TGTGCCAGCAGCCCCCAGGGGGGATCGAACACTGAAGCTTTCTTT. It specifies CASSPQGGSNTEAFF. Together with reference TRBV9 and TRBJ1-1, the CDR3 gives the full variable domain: DSGVTQTPKHLITATGQRVTLRCSPRSGDLSVYWYQQSLDQGLQFLIQYYNGEERAKGNILERFSAQQFPDLHSELNLSSLELGDSALYFCASSPQGGSNTEAFFGQGTRLTVV.